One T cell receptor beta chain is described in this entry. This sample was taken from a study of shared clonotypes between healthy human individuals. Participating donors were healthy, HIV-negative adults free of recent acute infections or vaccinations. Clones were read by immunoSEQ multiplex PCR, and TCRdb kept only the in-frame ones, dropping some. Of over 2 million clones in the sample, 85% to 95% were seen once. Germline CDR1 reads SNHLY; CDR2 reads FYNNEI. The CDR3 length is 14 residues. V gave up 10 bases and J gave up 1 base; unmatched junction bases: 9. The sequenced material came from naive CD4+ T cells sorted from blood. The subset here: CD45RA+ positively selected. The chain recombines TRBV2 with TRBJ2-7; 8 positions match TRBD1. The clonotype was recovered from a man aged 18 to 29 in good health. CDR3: CATAPGQASYEQYF. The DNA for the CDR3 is TGTGCCACAGCTCCGGGACAGGCTTCCTACGAGCAGTACTTC.